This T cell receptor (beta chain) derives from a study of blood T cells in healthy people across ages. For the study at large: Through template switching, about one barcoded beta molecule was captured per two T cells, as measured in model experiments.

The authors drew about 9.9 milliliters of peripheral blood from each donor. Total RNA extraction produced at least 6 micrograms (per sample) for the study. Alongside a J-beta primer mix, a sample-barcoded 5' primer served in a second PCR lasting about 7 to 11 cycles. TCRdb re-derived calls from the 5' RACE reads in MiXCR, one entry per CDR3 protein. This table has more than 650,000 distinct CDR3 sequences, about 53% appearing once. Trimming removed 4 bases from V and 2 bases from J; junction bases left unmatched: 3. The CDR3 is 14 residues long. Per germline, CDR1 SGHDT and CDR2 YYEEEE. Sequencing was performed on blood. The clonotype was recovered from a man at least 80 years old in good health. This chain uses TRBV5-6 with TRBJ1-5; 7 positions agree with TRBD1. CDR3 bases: TGTGCCAGCAGCCCGGGACAGCGCAATCAGCCCCAGCATTTT. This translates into CASSPGQRNQPQHF.